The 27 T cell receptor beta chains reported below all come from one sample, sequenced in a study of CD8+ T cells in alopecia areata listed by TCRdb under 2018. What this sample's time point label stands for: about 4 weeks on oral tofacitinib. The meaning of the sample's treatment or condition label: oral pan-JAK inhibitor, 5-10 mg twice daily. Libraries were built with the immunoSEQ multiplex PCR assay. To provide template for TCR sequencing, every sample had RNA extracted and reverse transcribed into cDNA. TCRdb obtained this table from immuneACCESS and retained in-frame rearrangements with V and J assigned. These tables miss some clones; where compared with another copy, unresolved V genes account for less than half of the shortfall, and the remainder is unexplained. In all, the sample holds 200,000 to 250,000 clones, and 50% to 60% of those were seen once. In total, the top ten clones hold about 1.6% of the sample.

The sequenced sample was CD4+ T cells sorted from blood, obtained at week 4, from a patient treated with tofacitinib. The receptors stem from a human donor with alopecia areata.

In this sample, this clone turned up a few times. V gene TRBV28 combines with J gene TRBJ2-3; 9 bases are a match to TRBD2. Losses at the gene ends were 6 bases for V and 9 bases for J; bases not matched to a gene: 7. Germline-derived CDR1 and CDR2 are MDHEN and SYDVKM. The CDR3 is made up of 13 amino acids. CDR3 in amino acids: CASSPSGLATQYF. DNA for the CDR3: TGTGCCAGCAGCCCCTCGGGACTAGCAACGCAGTATTTT.

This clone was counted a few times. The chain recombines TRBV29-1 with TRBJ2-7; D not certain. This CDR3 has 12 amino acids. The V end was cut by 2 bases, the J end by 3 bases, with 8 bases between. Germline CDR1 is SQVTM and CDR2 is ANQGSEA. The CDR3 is CSVESGSYEQYF. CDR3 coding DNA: TGCAGCGTTGAATCGGGCAGCTACGAGCAGTACTTC.

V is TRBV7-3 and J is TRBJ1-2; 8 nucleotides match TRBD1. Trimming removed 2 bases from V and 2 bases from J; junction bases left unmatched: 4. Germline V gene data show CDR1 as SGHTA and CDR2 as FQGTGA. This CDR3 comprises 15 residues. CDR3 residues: CASSLDNRGNYGYTF. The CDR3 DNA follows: TGTGCCAGCAGCTTAGATAACAGGGGGAACTATGGCTACACCTTC.

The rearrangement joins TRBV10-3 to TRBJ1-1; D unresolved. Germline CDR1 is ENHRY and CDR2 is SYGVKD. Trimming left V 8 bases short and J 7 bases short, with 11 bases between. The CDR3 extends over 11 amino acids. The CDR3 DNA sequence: TGTGCCATCGGCAGTCCAGTTGAAGCTTTCTTT. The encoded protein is CAIGSPVEAFF.

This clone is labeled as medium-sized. This CDR3 reads CASSQTQGSGEQYF. DNA for the CDR3: TGTGCCAGCAGTCAAACACAGGGTTCCGGCGAGCAGTACTTC. The gene calls are TRBV6-5 and TRBJ2-7, with a possible D match to TRBD1 (6 bases). The germline V gene has CDR1 MNHEY and CDR2 SVGAGI. CDR3 length: 14 residues. The V gene lost 5 bases and the J gene lost 6 bases, with 17 bases spanning the gap.

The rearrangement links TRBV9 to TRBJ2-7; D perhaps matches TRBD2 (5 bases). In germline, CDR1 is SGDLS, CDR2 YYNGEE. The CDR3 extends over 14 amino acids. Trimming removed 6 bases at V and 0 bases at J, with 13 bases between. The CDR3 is CASTRTGSSYEQYF. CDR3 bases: TGTGCCAGCACCAGGACTGGGAGCTCCTACGAGCAGTACTTC.

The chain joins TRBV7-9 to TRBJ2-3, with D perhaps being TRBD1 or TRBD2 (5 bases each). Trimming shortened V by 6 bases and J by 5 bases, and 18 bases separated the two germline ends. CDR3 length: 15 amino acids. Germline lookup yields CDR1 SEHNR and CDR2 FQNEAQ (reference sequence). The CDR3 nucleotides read TGTGCCAGCAGATCCGAACGGGACCCTGGAGATACGCAGTATTTT. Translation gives CASRSERDPGDTQYF.

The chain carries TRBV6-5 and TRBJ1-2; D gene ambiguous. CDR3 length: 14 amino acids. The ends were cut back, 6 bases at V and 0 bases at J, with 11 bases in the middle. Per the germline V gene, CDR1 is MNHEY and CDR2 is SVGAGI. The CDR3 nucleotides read TGTGCCAGCAGCCGAAACAGAGCTAACTATGGCTACACCTTC. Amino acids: CASSRNRANYGYTF.

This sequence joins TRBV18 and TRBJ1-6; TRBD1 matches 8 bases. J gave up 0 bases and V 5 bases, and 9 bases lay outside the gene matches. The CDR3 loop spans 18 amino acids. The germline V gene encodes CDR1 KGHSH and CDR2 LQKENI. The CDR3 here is CASSSGQGASSYNSPLHF. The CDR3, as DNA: TGTGCCAGCTCATCCGGACAGGGAGCTTCCTCCTATAATTCACCCCTCCACTTT.

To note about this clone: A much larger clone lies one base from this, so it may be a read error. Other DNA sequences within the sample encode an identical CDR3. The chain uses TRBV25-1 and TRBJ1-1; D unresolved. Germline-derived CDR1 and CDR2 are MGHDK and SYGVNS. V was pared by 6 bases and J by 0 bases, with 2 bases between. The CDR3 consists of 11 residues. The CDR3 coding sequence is TGTGCCAGCAGCCTGAACACTGAAGCTTTCTTT. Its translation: CASSLNTEAFF.

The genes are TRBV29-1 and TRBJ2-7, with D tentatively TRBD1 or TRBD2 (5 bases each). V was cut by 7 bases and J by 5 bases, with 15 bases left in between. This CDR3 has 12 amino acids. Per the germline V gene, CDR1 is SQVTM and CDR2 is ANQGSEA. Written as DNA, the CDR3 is TGCAGCGCCGGAAAAGGGACCAACGAGCAGTACTTC. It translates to CSAGKGTNEQYF.

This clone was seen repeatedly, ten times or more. In DNA, the CDR3 is TGTGCCAGCAGCCTACGGACAGTCAGCACAGATACGCAGTATTTT. Translated, it gives CASSLRTVSTDTQYF. The chain couples TRBV7-6 to TRBJ2-3; a possible D gene is TRBD1 (6 bases). CDR1 and CDR2 from the germline V gene are SGHVS and FNYEAQ. This CDR3 has 15 residues. The V end lost 5 bases, the J end lost 0 bases, and 12 bases lay between the germline ends.

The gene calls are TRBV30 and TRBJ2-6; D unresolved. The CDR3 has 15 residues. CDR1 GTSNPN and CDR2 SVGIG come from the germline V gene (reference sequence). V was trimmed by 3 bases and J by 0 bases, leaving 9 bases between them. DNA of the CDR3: TGTGCCTGGAGCACCCCGAGCTCTGGGGCCAACGTCCTGACTTTC. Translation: CAWSTPSSGANVLTF.

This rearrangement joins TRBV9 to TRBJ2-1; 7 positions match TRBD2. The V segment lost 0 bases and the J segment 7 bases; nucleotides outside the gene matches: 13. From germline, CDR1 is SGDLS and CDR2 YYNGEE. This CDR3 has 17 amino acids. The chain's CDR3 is CASSVDPGGGLQNEQFF. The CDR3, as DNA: TGTGCCAGCAGCGTAGATCCCGGCGGGGGTCTACAGAATGAGCAGTTCTTC.

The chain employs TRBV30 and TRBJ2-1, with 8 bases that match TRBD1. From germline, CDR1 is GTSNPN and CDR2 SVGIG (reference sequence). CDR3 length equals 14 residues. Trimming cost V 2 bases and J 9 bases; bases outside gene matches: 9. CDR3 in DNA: TGTGCCTGGAGTAGTCAGGGGGCTGGGAGTGAGCAGTTCTTC. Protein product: CAWSSQGAGSEQFF.

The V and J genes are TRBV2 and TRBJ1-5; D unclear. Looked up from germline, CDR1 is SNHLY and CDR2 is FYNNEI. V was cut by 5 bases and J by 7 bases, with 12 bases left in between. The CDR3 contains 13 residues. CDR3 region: CASSWAVVQPQHF. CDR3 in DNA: TGTGCCAGCAGTTGGGCTGTAGTGCAGCCCCAGCATTTT.

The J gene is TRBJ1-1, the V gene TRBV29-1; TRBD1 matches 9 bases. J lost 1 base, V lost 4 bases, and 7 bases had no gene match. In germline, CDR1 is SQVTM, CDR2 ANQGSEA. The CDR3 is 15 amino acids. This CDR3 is CSVGGTGYANTEAFF. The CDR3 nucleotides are TGCAGCGTTGGCGGGACAGGGTATGCGAACACTGAAGCTTTCTTT.

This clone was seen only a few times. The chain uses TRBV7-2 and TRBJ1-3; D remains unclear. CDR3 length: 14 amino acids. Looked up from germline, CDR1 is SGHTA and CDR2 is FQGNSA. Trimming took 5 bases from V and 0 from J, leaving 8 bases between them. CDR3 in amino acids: CASSDGSSGNTIYF. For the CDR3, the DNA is TGTGCCAGCAGCGACGGGAGCTCTGGAAACACCATATATTTT.

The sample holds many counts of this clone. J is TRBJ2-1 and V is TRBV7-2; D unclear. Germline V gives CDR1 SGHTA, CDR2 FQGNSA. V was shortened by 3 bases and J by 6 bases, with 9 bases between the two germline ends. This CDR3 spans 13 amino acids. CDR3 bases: TGTGCCAGCAGCTTCGACGTCGCCAATGAGCAGTTCTTC. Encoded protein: CASSFDVANEQFF.

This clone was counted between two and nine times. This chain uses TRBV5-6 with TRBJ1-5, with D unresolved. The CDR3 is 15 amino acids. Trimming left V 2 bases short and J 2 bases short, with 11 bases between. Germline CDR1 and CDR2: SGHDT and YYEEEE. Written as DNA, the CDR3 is TGTGCCAGCAGCTTCGGTTACAAGGGCAATCAGCCCCAGCATTTT. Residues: CASSFGYKGNQPQHF.

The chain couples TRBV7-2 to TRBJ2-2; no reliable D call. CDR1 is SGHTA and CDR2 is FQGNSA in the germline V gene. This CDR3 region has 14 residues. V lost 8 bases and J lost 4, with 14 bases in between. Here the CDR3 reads CASRIDGTTGELFF. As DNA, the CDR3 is TGTGCCAGCCGAATCGACGGTACCACCGGGGAGCTGTTTTTT.

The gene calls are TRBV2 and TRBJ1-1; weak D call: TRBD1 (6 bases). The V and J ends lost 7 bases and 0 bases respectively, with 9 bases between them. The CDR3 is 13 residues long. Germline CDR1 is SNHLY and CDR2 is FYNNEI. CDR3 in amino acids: CASKAGVNTEAFF. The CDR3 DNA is TGTGCCAGCAAGGCAGGGGTGAACACTGAAGCTTTCTTT.

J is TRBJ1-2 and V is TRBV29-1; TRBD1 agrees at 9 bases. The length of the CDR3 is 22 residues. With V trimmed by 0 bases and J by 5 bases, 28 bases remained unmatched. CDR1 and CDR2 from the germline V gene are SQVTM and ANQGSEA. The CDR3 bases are TGCAGCGTTGAAGACACATTCCGGGACAGGGTCCTCAGGCCCGCAACGCTTTATGGCTACACCTTC. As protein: CSVEDTFRDRVLRPATLYGYTF. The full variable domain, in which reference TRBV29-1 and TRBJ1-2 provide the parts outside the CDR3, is SAVISQKPSRDICQRGTSLTIQCQVDSQVTMMFWYRQQPGQSLTLIATANQGSEATYESGFVIDKFPISRPNLTFSTLTVSNMSPEDSSIYLCSVEDTFRDRVLRPATLYGYTFGSGTRLTVV.

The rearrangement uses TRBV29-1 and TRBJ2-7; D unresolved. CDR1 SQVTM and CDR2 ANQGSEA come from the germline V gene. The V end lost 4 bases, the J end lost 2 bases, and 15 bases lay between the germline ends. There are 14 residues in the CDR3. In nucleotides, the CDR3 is TGCAGCGTTGTCCATCCGACCCCTACCTACGAGCAGTACTTC. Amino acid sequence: CSVVHPTPTYEQYF.

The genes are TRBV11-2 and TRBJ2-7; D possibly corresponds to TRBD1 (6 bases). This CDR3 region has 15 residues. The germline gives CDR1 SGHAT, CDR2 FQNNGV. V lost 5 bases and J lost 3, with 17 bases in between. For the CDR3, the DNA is TGTGCCAGCAGCACAAAACAGGGTACCCACTACGAGCAGTACTTC. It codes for CASSTKQGTHYEQYF.

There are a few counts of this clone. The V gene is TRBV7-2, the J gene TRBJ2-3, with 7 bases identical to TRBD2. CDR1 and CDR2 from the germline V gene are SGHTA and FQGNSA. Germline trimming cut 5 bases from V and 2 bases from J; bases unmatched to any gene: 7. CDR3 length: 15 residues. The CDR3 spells CASSPRAGPTDTQYF. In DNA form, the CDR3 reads TGTGCCAGCAGCCCACGAGCGGGGCCCACAGATACGCAGTATTTT.

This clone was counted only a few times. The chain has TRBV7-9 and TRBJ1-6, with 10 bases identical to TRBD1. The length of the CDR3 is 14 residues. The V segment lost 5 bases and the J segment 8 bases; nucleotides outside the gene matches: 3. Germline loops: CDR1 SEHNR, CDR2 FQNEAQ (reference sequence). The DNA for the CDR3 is TGTGCCAGCAGCAGGGACAGGGGATATTCACCCCTCCACTTT. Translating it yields CASSRDRGYSPLHF.